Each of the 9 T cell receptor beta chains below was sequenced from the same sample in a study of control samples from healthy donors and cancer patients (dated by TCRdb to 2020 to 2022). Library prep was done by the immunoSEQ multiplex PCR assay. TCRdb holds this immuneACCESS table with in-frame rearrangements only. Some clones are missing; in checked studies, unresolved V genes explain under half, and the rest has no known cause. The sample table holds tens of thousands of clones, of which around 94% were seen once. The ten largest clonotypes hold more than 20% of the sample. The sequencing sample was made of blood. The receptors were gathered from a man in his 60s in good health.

Here the CDR3 DNA reads TGTGCCAGCAGCGATAACCCTCGGGCGAGCTCCTACAATGAGCAGTTCTTC. It encodes CASSDNPRASSYNEQFF. The chain has TRBV7-9 and TRBJ2-1; D is undetermined. V was pared by 5 bases and J by 0 bases, with 17 bases between. Germline V lookup: CDR1 SEHNR, CDR2 FQNEAQ (reference sequence). This CDR3 has 17 residues.

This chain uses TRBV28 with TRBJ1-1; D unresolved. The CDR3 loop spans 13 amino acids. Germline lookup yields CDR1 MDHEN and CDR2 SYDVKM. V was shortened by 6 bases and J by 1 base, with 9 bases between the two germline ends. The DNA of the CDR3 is TGTGCCAGCAGACAACGGAGGAACACTGAAGCTTTCTTT. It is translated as CASRQRRNTEAFF. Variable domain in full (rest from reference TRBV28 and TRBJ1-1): DVKVTQSSRYLVKRTGEKVFLECVQDMDHENMFWYRQDPGLGLRLIYFSYDVKMKEKGDIPEGYSVSREKKERFSLILESASTNQTSMYLCASRQRRNTEAFFGQGTRLTVV.

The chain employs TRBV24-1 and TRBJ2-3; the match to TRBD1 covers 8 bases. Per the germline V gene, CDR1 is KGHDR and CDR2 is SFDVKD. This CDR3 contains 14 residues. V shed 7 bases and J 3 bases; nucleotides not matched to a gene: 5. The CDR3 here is CATRDRGGTDTQYF. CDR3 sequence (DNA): TGTGCCACCAGAGACAGGGGCGGTACAGATACGCAGTATTTT.

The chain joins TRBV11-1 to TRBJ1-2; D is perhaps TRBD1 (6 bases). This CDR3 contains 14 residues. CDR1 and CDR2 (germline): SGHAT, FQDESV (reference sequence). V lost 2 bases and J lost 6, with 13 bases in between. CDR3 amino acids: CASSLNLGAHGYTF. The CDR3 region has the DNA TGTGCCAGCAGCTTAAATTTGGGGGCGCATGGCTACACCTTC.

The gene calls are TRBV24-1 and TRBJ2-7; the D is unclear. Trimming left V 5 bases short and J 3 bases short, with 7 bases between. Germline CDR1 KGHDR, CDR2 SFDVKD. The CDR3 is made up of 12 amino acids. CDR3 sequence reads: CATSGQNYEQYF. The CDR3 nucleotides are TGTGCCACCAGTGGTCAGAACTACGAGCAGTACTTC.

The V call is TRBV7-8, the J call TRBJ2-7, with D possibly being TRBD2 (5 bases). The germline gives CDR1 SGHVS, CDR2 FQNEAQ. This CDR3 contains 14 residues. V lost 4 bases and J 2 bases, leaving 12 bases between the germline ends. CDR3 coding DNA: TGTGCCAGCAGCTACTGGACTGGCCCCTACGAGCAGTACTTC. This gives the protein CASSYWTGPYEQYF.

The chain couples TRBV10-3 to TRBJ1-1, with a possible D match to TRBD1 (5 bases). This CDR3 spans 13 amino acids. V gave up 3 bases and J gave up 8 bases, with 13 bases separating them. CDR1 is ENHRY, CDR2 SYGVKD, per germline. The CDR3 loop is CAISDGVTAEAFF. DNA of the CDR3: TGTGCCATCAGTGATGGTGTGACAGCCGAAGCTTTCTTT.

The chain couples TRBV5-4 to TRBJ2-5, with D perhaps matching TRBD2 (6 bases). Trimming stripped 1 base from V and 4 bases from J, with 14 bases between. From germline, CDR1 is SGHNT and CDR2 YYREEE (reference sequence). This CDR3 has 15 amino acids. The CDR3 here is CASSLPPGSGETQYF. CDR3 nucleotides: TGTGCCAGCAGCTTGCCGCCCGGGAGTGGAGAGACCCAGTACTTC.

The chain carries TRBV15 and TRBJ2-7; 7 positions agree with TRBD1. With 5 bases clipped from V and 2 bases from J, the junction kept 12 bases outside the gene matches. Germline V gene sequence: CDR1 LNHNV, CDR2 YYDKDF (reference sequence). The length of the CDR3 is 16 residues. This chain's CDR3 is CATSPDFGQAAYEQYF. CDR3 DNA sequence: TGTGCCACCAGCCCAGACTTCGGACAGGCGGCCTACGAGCAGTACTTC.